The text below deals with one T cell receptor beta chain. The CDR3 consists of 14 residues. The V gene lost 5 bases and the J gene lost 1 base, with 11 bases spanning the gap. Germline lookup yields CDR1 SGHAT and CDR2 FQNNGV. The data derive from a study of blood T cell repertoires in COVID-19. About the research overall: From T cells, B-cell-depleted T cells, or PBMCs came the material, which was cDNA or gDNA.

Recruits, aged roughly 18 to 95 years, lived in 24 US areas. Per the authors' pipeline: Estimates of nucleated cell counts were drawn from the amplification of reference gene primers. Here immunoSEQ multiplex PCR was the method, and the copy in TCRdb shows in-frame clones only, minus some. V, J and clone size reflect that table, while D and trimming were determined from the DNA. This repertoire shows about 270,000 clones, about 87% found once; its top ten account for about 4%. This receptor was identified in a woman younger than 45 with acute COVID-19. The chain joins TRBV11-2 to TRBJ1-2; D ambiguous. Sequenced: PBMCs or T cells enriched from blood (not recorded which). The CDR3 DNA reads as TGTGCCAGCAGCCTCTTTGAGGGTAACTATGGCTACACCTTC. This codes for CASSLFEGNYGYTF.